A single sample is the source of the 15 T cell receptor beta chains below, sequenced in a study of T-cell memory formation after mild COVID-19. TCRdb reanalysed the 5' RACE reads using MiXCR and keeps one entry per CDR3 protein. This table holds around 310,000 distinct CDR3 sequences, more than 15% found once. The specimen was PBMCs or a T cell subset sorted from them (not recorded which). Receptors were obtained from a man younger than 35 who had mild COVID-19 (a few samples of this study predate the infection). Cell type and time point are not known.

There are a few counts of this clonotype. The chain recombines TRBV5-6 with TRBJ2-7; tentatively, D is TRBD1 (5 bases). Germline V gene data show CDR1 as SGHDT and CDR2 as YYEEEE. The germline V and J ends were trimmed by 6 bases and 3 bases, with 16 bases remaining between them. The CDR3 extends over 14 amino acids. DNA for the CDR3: TGTGCCAGCATGATTGAACAGGACATCTACGAGCAGTACTTC. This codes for CASMIEQDIYEQYF.

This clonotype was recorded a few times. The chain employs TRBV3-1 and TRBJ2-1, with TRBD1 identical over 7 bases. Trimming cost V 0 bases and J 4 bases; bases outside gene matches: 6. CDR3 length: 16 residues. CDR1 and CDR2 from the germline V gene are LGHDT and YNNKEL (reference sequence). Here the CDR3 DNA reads TGTGCCAGCAGCCAAGATGTGACAGGGATATACAATGAGCAGTTCTTC. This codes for CASSQDVTGIYNEQFF.

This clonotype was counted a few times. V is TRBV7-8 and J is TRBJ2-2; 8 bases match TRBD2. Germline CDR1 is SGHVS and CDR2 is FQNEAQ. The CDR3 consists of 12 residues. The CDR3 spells CVGGVDSGELFF. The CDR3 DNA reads TGTGTCGGGGGGGTTGACTCCGGGGAGCTGTTTTTT.

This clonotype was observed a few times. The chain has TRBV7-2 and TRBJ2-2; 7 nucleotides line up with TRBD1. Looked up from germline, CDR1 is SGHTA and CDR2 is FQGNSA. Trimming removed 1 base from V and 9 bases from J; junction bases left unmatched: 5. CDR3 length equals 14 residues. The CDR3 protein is CASSLGQGVRELFF. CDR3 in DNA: TGTGCCAGCAGCTTAGGCCAGGGGGTCAGGGAGCTGTTTTTT. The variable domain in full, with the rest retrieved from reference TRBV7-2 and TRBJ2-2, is GAGVSQSPSNKVTEKGKDVELRCDPISGHTALYWYRQSLGQGLEFLIYFQGNSAPDKSGLPSDRFSAERTGGSVSTLTIQRTQQEDSAVYLCASSLGQGVRELFFGEGSRLTVL.

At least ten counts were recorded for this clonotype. CDR3 region: CSARGLTDSYEQYF. CDR3 in DNA: TGCAGTGCTAGAGGACTGACAGACTCCTACGAGCAGTACTTC. The rearrangement links TRBV20-1 to TRBJ2-7; D might be TRBD1 (5 bases). The CDR3 has 14 amino acids. CDR1 is DFQATT, CDR2 SNEGSKA, per germline (reference sequence). V dropped 1 base and J dropped 0 bases, with 10 bases sitting between them.

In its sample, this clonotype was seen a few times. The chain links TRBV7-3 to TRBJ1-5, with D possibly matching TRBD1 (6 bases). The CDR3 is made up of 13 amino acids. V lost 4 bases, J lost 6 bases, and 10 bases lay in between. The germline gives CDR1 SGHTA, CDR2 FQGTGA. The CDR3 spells CASSSGAGQPQHF. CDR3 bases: TGTGCCAGCAGCTCAGGGGCCGGTCAGCCCCAGCATTTT.

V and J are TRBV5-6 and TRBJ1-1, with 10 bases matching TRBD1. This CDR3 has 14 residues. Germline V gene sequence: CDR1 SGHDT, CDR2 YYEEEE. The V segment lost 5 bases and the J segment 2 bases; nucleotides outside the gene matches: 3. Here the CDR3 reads CASRETGGNTEAFF. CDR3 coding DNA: TGTGCCAGCAGGGAGACAGGGGGCAACACTGAAGCTTTCTTT.

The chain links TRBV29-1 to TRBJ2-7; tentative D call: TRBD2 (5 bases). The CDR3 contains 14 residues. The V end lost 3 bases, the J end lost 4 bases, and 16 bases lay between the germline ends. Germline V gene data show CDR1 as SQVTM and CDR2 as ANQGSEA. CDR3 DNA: TGCAGCGTTGATGGGGTAGAGGGTATATACGAGCAGTACTTC. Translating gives CSVDGVEGIYEQYF.

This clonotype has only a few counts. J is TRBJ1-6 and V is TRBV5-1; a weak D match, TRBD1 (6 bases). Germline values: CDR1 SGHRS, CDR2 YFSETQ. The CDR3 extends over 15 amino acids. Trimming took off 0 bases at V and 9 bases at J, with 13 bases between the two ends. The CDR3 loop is CASSLARTELSPLHF. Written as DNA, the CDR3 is TGCGCCAGCAGCTTGGCCCGGACAGAACTTTCACCCCTCCACTTT.

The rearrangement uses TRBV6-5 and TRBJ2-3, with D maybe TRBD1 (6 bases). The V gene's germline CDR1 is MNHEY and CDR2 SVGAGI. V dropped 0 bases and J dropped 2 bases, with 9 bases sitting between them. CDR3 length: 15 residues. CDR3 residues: CASSYSWTATDTQYF. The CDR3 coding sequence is TGTGCCAGCAGTTACTCCTGGACAGCCACAGATACGCAGTATTTT.

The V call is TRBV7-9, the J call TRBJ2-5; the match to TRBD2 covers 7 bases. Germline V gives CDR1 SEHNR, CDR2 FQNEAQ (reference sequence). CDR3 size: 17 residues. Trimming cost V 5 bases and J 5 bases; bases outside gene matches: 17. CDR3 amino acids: CASSPQGGGGTEETQYF. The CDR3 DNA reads TGTGCCAGCAGCCCCCAAGGTGGCGGGGGAACCGAGGAGACCCAGTACTTC.

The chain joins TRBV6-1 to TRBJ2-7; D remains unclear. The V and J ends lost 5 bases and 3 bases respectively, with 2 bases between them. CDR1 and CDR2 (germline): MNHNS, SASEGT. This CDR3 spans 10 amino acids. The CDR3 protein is CASSNYEQYF. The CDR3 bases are TGTGCCAGCAGTAACTACGAGCAGTACTTC.

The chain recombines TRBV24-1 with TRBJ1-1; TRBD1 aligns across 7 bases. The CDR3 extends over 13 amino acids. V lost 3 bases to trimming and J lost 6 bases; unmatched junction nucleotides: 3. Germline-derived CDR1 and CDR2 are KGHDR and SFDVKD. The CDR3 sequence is CATSDVGQAEAFF. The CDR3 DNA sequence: TGTGCCACCAGTGATGTCGGACAGGCTGAAGCTTTCTTT.

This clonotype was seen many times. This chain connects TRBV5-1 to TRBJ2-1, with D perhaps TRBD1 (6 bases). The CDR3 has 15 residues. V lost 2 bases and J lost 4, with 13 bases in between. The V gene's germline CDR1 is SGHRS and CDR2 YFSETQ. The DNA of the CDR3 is TGCGCCAGCAGCTTTGGGGGCCTTACGTACAATGAGCAGTTCTTC. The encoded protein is CASSFGGLTYNEQFF. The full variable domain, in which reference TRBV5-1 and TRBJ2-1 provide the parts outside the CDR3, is KAGVTQTPRYLIKTRGQQVTLSCSPISGHRSVSWYQQTPGQGLQFLFEYFSETQRNKGNFPGRFSGRQFSNSRSEMNVSTLELGDSALYLCASSFGGLTYNEQFFGPGTRLTVL.

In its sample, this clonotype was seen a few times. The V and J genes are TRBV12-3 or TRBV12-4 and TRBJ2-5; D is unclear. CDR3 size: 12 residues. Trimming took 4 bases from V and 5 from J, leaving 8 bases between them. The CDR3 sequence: CASSSPRETQYF. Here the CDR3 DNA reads TGTGCCAGCAGTTCTCCTAGGGAGACCCAGTACTTC.